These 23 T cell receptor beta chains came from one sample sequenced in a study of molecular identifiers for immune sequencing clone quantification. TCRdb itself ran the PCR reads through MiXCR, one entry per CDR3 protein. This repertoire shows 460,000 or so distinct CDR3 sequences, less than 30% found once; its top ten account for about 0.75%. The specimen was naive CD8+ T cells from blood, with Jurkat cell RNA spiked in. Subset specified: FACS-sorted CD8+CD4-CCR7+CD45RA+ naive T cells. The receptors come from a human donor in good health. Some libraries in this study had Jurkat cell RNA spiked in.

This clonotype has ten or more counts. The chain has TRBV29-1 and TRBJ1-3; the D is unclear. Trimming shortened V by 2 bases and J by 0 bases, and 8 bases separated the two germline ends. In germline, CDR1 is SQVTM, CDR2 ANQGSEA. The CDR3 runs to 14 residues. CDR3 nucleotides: TGCAGCGTTGAACTTCCCCGCTCTGGAAACACCATATATTTT. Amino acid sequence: CSVELPRSGNTIYF.

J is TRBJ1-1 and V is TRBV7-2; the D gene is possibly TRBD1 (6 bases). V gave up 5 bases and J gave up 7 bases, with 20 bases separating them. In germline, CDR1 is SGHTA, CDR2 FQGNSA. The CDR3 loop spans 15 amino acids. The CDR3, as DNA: TGTGCCAGCAGCCTTTTTCGCGGCGGACAGAATGAAGCTTTCTTT. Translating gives CASSLFRGGQNEAFF.

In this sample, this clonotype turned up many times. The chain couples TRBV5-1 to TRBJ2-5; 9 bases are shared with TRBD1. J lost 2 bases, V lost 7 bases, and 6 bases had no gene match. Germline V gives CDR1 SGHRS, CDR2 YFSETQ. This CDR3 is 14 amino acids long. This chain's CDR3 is CASGPGQGQETQYF. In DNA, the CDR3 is TGCGCCAGCGGCCCGGGACAGGGACAAGAGACCCAGTACTTC.

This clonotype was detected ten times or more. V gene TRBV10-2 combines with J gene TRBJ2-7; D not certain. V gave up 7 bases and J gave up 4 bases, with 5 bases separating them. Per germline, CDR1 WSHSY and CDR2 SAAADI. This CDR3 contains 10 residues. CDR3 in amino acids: CASMGYEQYF. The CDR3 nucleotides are TGCGCCAGCATGGGGTACGAGCAGTACTTC.

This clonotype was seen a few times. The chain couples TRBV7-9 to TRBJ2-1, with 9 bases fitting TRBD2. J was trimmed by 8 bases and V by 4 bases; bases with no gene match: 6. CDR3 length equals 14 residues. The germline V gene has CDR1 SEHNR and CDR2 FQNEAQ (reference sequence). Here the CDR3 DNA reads TGTGCCAGCAGCTACGGGACTAGCATGCATGAGCAGTTCTTC. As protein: CASSYGTSMHEQFF. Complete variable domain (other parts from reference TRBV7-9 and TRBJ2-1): DTGVSQNPRHKITKRGQNVTFRCDPISEHNRLYWYRQTLGQGPEFLTYFQNEAQLEKSRLLSDRFSAERPKGSFSTLEIQRTEQGDSAMYLCASSYGTSMHEQFFGPGTRLTVL.

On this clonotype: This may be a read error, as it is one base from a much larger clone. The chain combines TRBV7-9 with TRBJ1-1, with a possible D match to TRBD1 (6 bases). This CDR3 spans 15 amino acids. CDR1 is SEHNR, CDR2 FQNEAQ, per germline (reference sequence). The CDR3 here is CAGSLRTVTNTEAFF. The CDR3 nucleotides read TGTGCCGGCAGCCTAAGGACAGTAACGAACACTGAAGCTTTCTTT.

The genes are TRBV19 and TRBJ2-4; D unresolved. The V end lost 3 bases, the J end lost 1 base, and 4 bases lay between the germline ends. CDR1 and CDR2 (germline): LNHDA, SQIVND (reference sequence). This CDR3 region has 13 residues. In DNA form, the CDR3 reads TGTGCCAGTAGTATTGGCGCCAAAAACATTCAGTACTTC. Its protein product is CASSIGAKNIQYF.

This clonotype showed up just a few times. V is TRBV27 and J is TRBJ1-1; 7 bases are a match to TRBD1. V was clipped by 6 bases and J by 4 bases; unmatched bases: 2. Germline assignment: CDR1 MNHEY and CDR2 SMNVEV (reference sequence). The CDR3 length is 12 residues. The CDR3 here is CASRGGVTEAFF. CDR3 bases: TGTGCCAGCAGAGGGGGCGTCACTGAAGCTTTCTTT.

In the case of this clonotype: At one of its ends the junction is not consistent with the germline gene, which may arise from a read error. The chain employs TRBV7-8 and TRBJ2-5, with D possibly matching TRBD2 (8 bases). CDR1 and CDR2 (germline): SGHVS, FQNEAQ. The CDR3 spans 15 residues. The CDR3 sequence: CANSTREGARETQYF. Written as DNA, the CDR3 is TGTGCCAACAGCACCCGGGAGGGGGCAAGGGAGACCCAGTACTTC.

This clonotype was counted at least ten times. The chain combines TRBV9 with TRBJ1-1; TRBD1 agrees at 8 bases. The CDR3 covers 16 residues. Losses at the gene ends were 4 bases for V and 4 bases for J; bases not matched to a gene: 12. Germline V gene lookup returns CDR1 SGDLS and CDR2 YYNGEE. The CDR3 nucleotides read TGTGCCAGCAGCTTAGGACAGGGTTTGGGCTCCACTGAAGCTTTCTTT. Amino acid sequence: CASSLGQGLGSTEAFF.

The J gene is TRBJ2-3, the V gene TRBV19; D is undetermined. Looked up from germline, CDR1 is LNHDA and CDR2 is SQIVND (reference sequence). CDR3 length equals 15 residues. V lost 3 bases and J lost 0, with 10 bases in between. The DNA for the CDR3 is TGTGCCAGTAGTATGGCTACCCGGAGCACAGATACGCAGTATTTT. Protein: CASSMATRSTDTQYF.

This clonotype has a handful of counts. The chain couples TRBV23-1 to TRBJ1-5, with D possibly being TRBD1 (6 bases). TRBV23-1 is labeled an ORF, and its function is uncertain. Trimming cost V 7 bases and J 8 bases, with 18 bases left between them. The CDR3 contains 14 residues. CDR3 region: CASTRGEFDEPQHF. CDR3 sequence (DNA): TGCGCCAGCACAAGGGGGGAATTCGATGAGCCCCAGCATTTT.

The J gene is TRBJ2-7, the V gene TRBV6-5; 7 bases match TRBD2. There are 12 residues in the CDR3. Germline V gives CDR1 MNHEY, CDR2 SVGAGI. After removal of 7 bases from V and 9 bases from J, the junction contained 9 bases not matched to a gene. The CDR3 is CASKTAGWVQYF. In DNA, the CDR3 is TGTGCCAGCAAAACAGCGGGATGGGTGCAGTACTTC.

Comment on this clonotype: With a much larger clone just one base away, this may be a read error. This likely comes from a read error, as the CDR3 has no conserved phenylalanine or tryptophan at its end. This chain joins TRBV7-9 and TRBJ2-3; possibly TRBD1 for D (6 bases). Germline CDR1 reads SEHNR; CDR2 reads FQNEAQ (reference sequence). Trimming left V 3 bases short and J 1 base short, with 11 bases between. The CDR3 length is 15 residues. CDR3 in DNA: TGTGCCAGCAGCTTTTCCAGGGGAGGCACAGATACGCAGTATCTT. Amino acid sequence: CASSFSRGGTDTQYL.

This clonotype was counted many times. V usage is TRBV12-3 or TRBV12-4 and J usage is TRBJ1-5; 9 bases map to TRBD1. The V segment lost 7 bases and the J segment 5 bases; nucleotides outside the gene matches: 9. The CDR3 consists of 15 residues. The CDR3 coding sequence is TGTGCCAGCACCCACTCTGGGACAGGGTATCAGCCCCAGCATTTT. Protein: CASTHSGTGYQPQHF.

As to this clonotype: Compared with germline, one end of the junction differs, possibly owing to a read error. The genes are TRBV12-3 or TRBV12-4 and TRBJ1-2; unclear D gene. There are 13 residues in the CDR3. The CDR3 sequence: CASSWPSFYGCTF. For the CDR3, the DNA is TGTGCCAGCAGTTGGCCGAGTTTCTATGGCTGCACCTTC.

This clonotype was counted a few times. This CDR3 is CASSPTSGLYNEQFF. In DNA form, the CDR3 reads TGTGCCAGCAGTCCGACTAGCGGCCTCTACAATGAGCAGTTCTTC. The rearrangement links TRBV7-6 to TRBJ2-1, with 9 bases that match TRBD2. Trimming at V came to 6 bases and at J to 3 bases, leaving 6 bases not matched to a gene. The germline V gene has CDR1 SGHVS and CDR2 FNYEAQ. The CDR3 loop spans 15 amino acids. Full variable domain (missing parts from reference TRBV7-6 and TRBJ2-1): GAGVSQSPRYKVTKRGQDVALRCDPISGHVSLYWYRQALGQGPEFLTYFNYEAQQDKSGLPNDRFSAERPEGSISTLTIQRTEQRDSAMYRCASSPTSGLYNEQFFGPGTRLTVL.

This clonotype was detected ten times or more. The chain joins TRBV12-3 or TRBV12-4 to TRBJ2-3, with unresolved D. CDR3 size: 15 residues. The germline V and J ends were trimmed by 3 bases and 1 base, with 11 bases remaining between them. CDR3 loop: CASSFGRPGTDTQYF. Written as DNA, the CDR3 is TGTGCCAGCAGTTTTGGGCGCCCGGGCACAGATACGCAGTATTTT.

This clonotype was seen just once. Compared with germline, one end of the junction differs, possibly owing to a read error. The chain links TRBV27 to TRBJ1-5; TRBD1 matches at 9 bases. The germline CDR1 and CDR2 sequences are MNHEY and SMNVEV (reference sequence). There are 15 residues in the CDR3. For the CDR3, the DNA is TGTGCCAGCAAATCGAGTGGGACAGGGTTTCAGCCCCAGCGTTTT. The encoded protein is CASKSSGTGFQPQRF.

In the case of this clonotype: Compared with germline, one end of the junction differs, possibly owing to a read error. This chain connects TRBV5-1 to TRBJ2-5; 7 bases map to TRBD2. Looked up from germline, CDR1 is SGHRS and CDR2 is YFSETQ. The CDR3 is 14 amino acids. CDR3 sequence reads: CASGFWGGEETQYF. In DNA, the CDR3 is TGCGCCAGCGGCTTTTGGGGGGGAGAAGAGACCCAGTACTTC.

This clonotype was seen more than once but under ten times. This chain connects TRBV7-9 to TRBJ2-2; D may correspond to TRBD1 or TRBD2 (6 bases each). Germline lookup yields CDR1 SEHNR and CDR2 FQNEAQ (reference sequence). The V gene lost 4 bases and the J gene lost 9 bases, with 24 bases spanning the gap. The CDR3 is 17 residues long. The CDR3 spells CASSSPRDKEFPRELFF. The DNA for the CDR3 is TGTGCCAGCAGCTCCCCGCGGGACAAAGAATTTCCTCGGGAGCTGTTTTTT.

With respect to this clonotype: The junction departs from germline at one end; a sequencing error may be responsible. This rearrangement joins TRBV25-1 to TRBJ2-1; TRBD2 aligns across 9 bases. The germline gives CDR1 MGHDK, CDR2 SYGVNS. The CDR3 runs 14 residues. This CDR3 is CSSSVIAGAGEQFF. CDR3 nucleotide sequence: TGTTCCAGCAGTGTAATAGCGGGAGCTGGAGAGCAGTTCTTC.

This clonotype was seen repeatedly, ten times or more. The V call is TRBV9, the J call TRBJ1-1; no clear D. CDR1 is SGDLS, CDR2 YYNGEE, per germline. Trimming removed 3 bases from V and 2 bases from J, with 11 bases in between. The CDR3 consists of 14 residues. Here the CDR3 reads CASSDILLNTEAFF. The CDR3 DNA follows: TGTGCCAGCAGCGACATTCTACTTAACACTGAAGCTTTCTTT.